The rows below give T cell receptor beta chains drawn from one sample of a study of preoperative IRX-2 immunotherapy in early breast cancer. The repertoire was sequenced with immunoSEQ multiplex PCR; TCRdb's copy has only in-frame clones and lacks some. The repertoire holds some 99,000 clones, with around 86% as singletons. The material sequenced was tumor tissue, taken after IRX-2 immunotherapy. These receptor sequences come from a human donor with breast cancer. Both conserved end residues are part of each CDR3. The D gene is left open where the match is weak. The listing skips clone size in some rows; elsewhere it reads once, few, many or a size class.

TRBV7-6	TRBD2	-	TRBJ2-1	TGTGCCAGCAGCTTGGGGGGACTAGCGGACAATGAGCAGTTCTTC	CASSLGGLADNEQFF
TRBV18	-	-	TRBJ1-4	TGTGCCAGCTCAGGAGCGACGAACCGGCTGTTTTTT	CASSGATNRLFF
TRBV29-1	-	-	TRBJ2-5	TGCAGCGTCCCAGGGTTCGGCCAAGAGACCCAGTACTTC	CSVPGFGQETQYF
TRBV6-8	TRBD2	-	TRBJ2-7	TGTGCCAGCATGAGGACTAGCGGGGGCTACGAGCAGTACTTC	CASMRTSGGYEQYF
TRBV6-8	-	-	TRBJ1-2	TGTGCCATCAGCCGGACTAATGAGGTTCCGGAAGGCTACACCTTC	CAISRTNEVPEGYTF
TRBV5-1	-	-	TRBJ1-4	TGCGCCAGCAGCCGACAGGCTGATAATGAAAAACTGTTTTTT	CASSRQADNEKLFF
TRBV19	TRBD1	-	TRBJ1-5	TGTGCCAGTAGTAATTACGGACAGGACCGTGGATCCCAGCATTTT	CASSNYGQDRGSQHF
TRBV6-8	-	-	TRBJ1-4	TGTGCCAGCAGTTACTCGGGACAACTCGAGAAACTGTTTTTT	CASSYSGQLEKLFF
TRBV19	-	-	TRBJ1-5	TGTGCCAGTAGTACGCCAGGGGATGTAAATCAGCCCCAGCATTTT	CASSTPGDVNQPQHF
TRBV5-4	-	-	TRBJ1-2	TGTGCCAGCAGCTCAAACAGGGTCTATGGCTACACCTTC	CASSSNRVYGYTF
TRBV6-8	TRBD2	-	TRBJ2-2	TGTGCCAGCAGTGCCTACCGGACTAGCGGGACCACCGGGGAGCTGTTTTTT	CASSAYRTSGTTGELFF
TRBV6-8	TRBD2	-	TRBJ2-7	TGTGCCAGCAGTTACACTAGCGGGGAGGCGACCTACGAGCAGTACTTC	CASSYTSGEATYEQYF
TRBV30	-	-	TRBJ1-1	TGTGCCTGGGGTAAGGGACGGGCGAACACTGAAGCTTTCTTT	CAWGKGRANTEAFF
TRBV5-1	TRBD1	-	TRBJ2-1	TGCGCCAGCAGCACGGGACAGGGGCTGATCAATGAGCAGTTCTTC	CASSTGQGLINEQFF
TRBV28	TRBD1	-	TRBJ1-2	TGTGCCAGTAGGGGTGGGGACAGACTCTCGGACTATGGCTACACCTTC	CASRGGDRLSDYGYTF
TRBV6-1	TRBD1	-	TRBJ1-1	TGTGCCAGCAGTGAAGCCGCCCGACAGGGGCCGCCTGACACTGAAGCTTTCTTT	CASSEAARQGPPDTEAFF
TRBV12-5	TRBD1	-	TRBJ1-4	TGTGCTAGTGGTTTCGGGACAGGGCCCGCAACTAATGAAAAACTGTTTTTT	CASGFGTGPATNEKLFF
TRBV29-1	-	-	TRBJ2-2	TGCAGCGTGGGAGACGGGGATTTTGGAACCGGGGAGCTGTTTTTT	CSVGDGDFGTGELFF
TRBV28	-	-	TRBJ2-5	TGTGCCAGCAGGTTACAGGGCGGGGAGACCCAGTACTTC	CASRLQGGETQYF
TRBV30	TRBD2	-	TRBJ2-3	TGTGCCTGGAAAGGCGGGAGGGCCACAGATACGCAGTATTTT	CAWKGGRATDTQYF
TRBV10-3	-	-	TRBJ1-5	TGTGCCATCAGTGAGTCTATAGTAGGTCAGCCCCAGCATTTT	CAISESIVGQPQHF
TRBV7-5	-	-	TRBJ2-2	TGTGCCAGCAGCTTAGCTAGGGGGCGCATCGGGGAGCTGTTTTTT	CASSLARGRIGELFF
TRBV7-1	-	-	TRBJ1-6	TGTGCCAGCAGCTTAGATGAAGTGTTGGCCCCTCACTTT	CASSLDEVLAPHF
TRBV12-5	TRBD1	-	TRBJ1-5	TGTGCTAGTGGTTCCCAAACAGGGGGCGGTGGAGGGTTTCAGCCCCAGCATTTT	CASGSQTGGGGGFQPQHF
TRBV10-1	-	-	TRBJ2-1	TGCGCCAGCAGTTCTGGACGGACGAAAGGGAATGAGCAGTTCTTC	CASSSGRTKGNEQFF
TRBV7-6	-	-	TRBJ2-5	TGTGCCAGCAGCTTACGCGACTCCAGAGAGACCCAGTACTTC	CASSLRDSRETQYF
TRBV19	-	-	TRBJ2-5	TGTGCCAGTAGTATGCAGGGGAGAGAAGGAGAGACCCAGTACTTC	CASSMQGREGETQYF
TRBV11-3	TRBD1	-	TRBJ2-5	TGTGCCAGCAGCCACCAGACAGGGAAAACAGAGACCCAGTACTTC	CASSHQTGKTETQYF
TRBV11-3	-	-	TRBJ2-7	TGTGCCAGCAGCTTAGGACAGAGTTGGCTGGAGGAGCAGTACTTC	CASSLGQSWLEEQYF
TRBV7-1	-	-	TRBJ1-6	TGTGCCAGCAGTGGGGTCAGGGAATCACCCCTCCACTTT	CASSGVRESPLHF
TRBV18	TRBD2	-	TRBJ2-7	TGTGCCAGCTCACCGTTGGCGGGAGGCTACGAGCAGTACTTC	CASSPLAGGYEQYF
TRBV5-1	TRBD2	once	TRBJ2-3	TGCGCCAGCAGTATGGGGAGGGTCGCAGATACGCAGTATTTT	CASSMGRVADTQYF
TRBV5-1	TRBD1	once	TRBJ2-7	TGCGCCAGCAGCTGGGGACAGGACAAGGACGAGCAGTACTTC	CASSWGQDKDEQYF
TRBV28	-	many	TRBJ2-3	TGTGCCAGCAGGAACAGGGTCACAGATACGCAGTATTTT	CASRNRVTDTQYF
TRBV6-8	-	-	TRBJ1-1	TGTGCCAGCAGAACGGCAGGGAACACTGAAGCTTTCTTT	CASRTAGNTEAFF
TRBV19	TRBD1	-	TRBJ2-7	TGTGCCAGTAGTATAGATCTGGCAGGGGGTCAAGACGAGCAGTACTTC	CASSIDLAGGQDEQYF
TRBV19	TRBD1	once	TRBJ2-5	TGTGCCAGTAGTATATCGGGGACAGGGTCCGAGACCCAGTACTTC	CASSISGTGSETQYF
TRBV29-1	TRBD1	few	TRBJ1-2	TGCAGCGTTGAAGGAGCTGGGTTCGGGACAGGGGATGGCTACACCTTC	CSVEGAGFGTGDGYTF
TRBV22-1	-	-	TRBJ2-3	TGTGCCACCAGAGTGGGCGGGAGCACAGATACGCAGTATTTT	CATRVGGSTDTQYF
TRBV19	-	-	TRBJ2-4	TGTGCCAGTAGTAACACAGGGATGGTTTACATTCAGTACTTC	CASSNTGMVYIQYF
TRBV11-3	-	-	TRBJ2-4	TGTGCCAGCAGCTACTACCAGGTCTCGTCAAACATTCAGTACTTC	CASSYYQVSSNIQYF
TRBV6-8	TRBD1	-	TRBJ2-7	TGTGCCACCGACAGGGGATCGCCCACCTACGAGCAGTACTTC	CATDRGSPTYEQYF
TRBV28	-	-	TRBJ1-1	TGTGCCAGCAGTCCCCCCCTGGGGCACACTGAAGCTTTCTTT	CASSPPLGHTEAFF
TRBV15	-	-	TRBJ2-3	TGTGCCACCAGCAGAGATCAAGAGAGGGGGGGCATAGATACGCAGTATTTT	CATSRDQERGGIDTQYF
TRBV6-8	-	few	TRBJ2-5	TGTGCCAGCAGAACTCTTCGAAGGTCGGAGACCCAGTACTTC	CASRTLRRSETQYF
TRBV5-1	TRBD2	once	TRBJ2-3	TGCGCCAGCAGCACTAGCGGGAGAGGCGCAGATACGCAGTATTTT	CASSTSGRGADTQYF
TRBV5-1	-	once	TRBJ2-5	TGCGCCAGCAGCTTGGATCGGGGGCCAGAGACCCAGTACTTC	CASSLDRGPETQYF
TRBV30	-	-	TRBJ1-5	TGTGCCTGGAGTGCGGGGGGGAGCAATCAGCCCCAGCATTTT	CAWSAGGSNQPQHF
TRBV10-3	TRBD1	-	TRBJ1-5	TGTGCCATCAGTGAGCACAAACGTCTAGGACAGGGCTCCGATAGCAATCAGCCCCAGCATTTT	CAISEHKRLGQGSDSNQPQHF
TRBV28	-	-	TRBJ2-1	TGTGCCAGCAGTTTATCATCCCAAGAGCAGTTCTTC	CASSLSSQEQFF
TRBV7-5	-	-	TRBJ2-2	TGTGCCAGCAGCCCTCCTCGGACAAACACCGGGGAGCTGTTTTTT	CASSPPRTNTGELFF
TRBV6-8	-	-	TRBJ2-7	TGTGCCAGCAGTTTAGCGGCAGGGGGTTCCTACGAGCAGTACTTC	CASSLAAGGSYEQYF
TRBV1	-	few	TRBJ2-3	TGCGCCAGCAGCCACCCGGACAGGGGATCAGATACGCAGTATTTT	CASSHPDRGSDTQYF
TRBV18	-	-	TRBJ2-7	TGTGCCAGCTCGTCGCGGGGCGGGGTTAGCCCCTACGAGCAGTACTTC	CASSSRGGVSPYEQYF
TRBV6-8	-	once	TRBJ2-7	TGTGCCATCAGCCCCGAATCATACGAGCAGTACTTC	CAISPESYEQYF
TRBV7-7	-	-	TRBJ2-3	TGTGCCAGCAGCTTAGGTGGGGTGGGCACAGATACGCAGTATTTT	CASSLGGVGTDTQYF
TRBV11-3	TRBD2	-	TRBJ2-3	TGTGCCAGCAGCTGGGGGAGCGGGAGTTCAGATACGCAGTATTTT	CASSWGSGSSDTQYF
TRBV25-1	TRBD1	-	TRBJ1-2	TGTGCCAGCACAAAAACAGGGGGAAACTATGGCTACACTTTC	CASTKTGGNYGYTF
TRBV25-1	-	-	TRBJ1-1	TGTGCCAGCAGTGAGCAGATAAATTTGAACACTGAAGCTTTCTTT	CASSEQINLNTEAFF